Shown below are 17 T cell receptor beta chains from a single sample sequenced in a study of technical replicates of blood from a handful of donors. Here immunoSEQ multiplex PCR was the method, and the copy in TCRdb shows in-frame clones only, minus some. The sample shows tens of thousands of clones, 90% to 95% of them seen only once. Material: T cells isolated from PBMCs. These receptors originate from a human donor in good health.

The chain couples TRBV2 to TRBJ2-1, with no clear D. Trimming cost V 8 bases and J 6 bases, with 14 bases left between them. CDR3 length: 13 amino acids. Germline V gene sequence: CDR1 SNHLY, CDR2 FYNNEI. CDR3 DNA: TGTGCCAGCTTGAGGAGACGAAGCAATGAGCAGTTCTTC. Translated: CASLRRRSNEQFF.

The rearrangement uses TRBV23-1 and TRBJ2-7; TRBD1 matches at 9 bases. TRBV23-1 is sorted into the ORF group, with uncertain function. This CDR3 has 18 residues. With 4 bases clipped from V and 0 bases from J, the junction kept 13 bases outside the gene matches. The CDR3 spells CASSLGTGTAVGSYEQYF. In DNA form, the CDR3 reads TGCGCCAGCAGTCTGGGGACAGGGACTGCGGTGGGCTCCTACGAGCAGTACTTC.

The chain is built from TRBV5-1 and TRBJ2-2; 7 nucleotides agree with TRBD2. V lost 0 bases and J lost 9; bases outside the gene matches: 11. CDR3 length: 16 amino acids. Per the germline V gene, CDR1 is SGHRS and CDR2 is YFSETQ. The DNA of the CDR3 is TGCGCCAGCAGCTTGGCCGGGGGGATCGGGATCCGGGAGCTGTTTTTT. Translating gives CASSLAGGIGIRELFF.

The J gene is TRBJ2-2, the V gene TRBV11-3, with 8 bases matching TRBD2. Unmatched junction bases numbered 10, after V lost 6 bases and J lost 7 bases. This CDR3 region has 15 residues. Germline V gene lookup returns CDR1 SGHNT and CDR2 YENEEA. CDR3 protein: CASRYNREGNGELFF. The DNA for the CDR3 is TGTGCCAGCAGATATAACCGGGAGGGCAACGGGGAGCTGTTTTTT.

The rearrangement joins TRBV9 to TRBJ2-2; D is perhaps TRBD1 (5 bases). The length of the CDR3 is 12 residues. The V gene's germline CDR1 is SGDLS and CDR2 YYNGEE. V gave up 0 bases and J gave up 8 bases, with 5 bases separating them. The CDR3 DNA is TGTGCCAGCAGCGTAGAGGGGGGGGAGCTGTTTTTT. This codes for CASSVEGGELFF.

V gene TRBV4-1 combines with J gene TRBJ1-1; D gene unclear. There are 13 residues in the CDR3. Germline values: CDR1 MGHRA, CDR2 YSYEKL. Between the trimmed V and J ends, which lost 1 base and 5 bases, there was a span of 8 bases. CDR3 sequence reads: CASSQGVQTEAFF. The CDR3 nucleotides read TGCGCCAGCAGCCAAGGGGTACAGACTGAAGCTTTCTTT.

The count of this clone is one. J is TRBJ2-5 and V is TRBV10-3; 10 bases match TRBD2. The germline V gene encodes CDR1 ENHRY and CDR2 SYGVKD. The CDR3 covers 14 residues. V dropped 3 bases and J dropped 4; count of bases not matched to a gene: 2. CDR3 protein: CAISEAGGPETQYF. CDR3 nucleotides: TGTGCCATCAGTGAAGCGGGGGGGCCAGAGACCCAGTACTTC.

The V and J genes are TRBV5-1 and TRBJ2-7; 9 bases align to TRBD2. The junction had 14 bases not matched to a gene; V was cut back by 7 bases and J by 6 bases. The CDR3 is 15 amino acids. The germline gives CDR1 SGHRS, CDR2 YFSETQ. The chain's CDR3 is CASQISGLAGSEQYF. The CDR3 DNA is TGCGCCAGCCAAATTTCGGGTCTAGCGGGGAGCGAGCAGTACTTC.

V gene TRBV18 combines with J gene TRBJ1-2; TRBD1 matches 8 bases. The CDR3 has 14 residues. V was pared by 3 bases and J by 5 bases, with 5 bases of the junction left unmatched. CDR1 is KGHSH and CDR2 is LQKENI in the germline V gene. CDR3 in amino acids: CASSPRQGRYGYTF. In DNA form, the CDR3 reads TGTGCCAGCTCACCTCGACAGGGGAGATATGGCTACACCTTC.

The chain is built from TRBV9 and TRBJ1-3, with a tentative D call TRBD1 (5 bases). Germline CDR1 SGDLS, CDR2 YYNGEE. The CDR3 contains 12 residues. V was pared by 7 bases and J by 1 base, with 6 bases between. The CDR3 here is CASQGSGNTIYF. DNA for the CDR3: TGTGCCAGCCAGGGATCTGGAAACACCATATATTTT. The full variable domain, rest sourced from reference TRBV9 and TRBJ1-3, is DSGVTQTPKHLITATGQRVTLRCSPRSGDLSVYWYQQSLDQGLQFLIQYYNGEERAKGNILERFSAQQFPDLHSELNLSSLELGDSALYFCASQGSGNTIYFGEGSWLTVV.

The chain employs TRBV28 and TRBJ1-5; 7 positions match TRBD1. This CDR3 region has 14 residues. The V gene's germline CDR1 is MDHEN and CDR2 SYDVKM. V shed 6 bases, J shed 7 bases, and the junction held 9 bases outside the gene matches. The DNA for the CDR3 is TGTGCCAGCAGCTTGGGACAGCTAAGACAGCCCCAGCATTTT. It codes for CASSLGQLRQPQHF.

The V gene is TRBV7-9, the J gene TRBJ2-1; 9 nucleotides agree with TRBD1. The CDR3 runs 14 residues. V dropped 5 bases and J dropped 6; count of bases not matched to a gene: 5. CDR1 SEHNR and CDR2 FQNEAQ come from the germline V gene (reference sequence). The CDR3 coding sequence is TGTGCCAGCAGCCATGACAGGGGGGTCAATGAGCAGTTCTTC. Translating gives CASSHDRGVNEQFF.

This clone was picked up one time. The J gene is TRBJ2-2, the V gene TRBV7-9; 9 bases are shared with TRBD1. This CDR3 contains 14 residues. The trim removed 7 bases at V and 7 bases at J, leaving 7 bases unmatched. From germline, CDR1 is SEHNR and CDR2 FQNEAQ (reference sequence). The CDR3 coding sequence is TGTGCCAGCAACAGACAGGGGGGAAGCGGGGAGCTGTTTTTT. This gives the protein CASNRQGGSGELFF. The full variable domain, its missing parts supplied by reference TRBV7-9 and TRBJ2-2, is DTGVSQNPRHKITKRGQNVTFRCDPISEHNRLYWYRQTLGQGPEFLTYFQNEAQLEKSRLLSDRFSAERPKGSFSTLEIQRTEQGDSAMYLCASNRQGGSGELFFGEGSRLTVL.

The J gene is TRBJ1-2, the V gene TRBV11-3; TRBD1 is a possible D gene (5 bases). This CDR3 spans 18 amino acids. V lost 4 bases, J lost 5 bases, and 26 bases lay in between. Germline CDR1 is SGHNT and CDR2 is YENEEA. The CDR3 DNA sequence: TGTGCCAGCAGCTCCTGGTGGGGTACGGGGGACGTTGAGTATGGCTACACCTTC. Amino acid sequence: CASSSWWGTGDVEYGYTF.

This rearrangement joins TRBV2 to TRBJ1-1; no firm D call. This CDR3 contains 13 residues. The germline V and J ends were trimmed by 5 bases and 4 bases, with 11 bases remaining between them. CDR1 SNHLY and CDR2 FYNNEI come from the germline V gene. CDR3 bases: TGTGCCAGCAGTCTCCATGGAGGCACTGAAGCTTTCTTT. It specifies CASSLHGGTEAFF. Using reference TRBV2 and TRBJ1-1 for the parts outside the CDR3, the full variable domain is EPEVTQTPSHQVTQMGQEVILRCVPISNHLYFYWYRQILGQKVEFLVSFYNNEISEKSEIFDDQFSVERPDGSNFTLKIRSTKLEDSAMYFCASSLHGGTEAFFGQGTRLTVV.

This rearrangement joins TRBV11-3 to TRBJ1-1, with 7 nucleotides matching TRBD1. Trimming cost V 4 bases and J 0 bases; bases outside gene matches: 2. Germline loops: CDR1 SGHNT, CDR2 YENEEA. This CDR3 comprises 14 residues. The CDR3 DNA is TGTGCCAGCAGCTGGACAGGTATGAACACTGAAGCTTTCTTT. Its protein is CASSWTGMNTEAFF.

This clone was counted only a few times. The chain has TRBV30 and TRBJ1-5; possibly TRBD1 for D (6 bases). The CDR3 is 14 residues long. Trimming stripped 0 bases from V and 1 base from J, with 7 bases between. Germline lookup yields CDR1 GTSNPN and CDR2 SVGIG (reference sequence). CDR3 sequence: CAWSVDRSNQPQHF. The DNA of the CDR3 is TGTGCCTGGAGTGTAGACAGGAGCAATCAGCCCCAGCATTTT. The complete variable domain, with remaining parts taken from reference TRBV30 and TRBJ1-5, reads SQTIHQWPATLVQPVGSPLSLECTVEGTSNPNLYWYRQAAGRGLQLLFYSVGIGQISSEVPQNLSASRPQDRQFILSSKKLLLSDSGFYLCAWSVDRSNQPQHFGDGTRLSIL.